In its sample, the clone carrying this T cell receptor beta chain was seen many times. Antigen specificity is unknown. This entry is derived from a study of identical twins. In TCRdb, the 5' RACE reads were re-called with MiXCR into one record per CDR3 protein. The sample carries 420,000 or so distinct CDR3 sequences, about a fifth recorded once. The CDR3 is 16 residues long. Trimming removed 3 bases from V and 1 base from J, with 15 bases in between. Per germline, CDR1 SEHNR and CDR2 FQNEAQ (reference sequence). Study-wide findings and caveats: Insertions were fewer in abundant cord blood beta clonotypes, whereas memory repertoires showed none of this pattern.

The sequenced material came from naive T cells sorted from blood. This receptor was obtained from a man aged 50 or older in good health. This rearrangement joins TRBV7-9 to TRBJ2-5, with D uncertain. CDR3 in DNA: TGTGCCAGCAGCTTCATCCGTCTACAGTTCCAAGAGACCCAGTACTTC. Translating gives CASSFIRLQFQETQYF.